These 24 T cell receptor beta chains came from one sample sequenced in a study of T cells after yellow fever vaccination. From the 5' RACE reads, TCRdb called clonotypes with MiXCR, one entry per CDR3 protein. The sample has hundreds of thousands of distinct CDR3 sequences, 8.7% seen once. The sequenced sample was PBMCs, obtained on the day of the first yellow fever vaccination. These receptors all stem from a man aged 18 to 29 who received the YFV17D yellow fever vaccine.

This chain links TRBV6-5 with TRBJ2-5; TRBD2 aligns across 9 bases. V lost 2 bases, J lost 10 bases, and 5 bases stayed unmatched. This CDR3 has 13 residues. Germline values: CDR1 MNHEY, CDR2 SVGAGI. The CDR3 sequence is CASSYERGAVQYF. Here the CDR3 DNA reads TGTGCCAGCAGTTACGAGCGGGGGGCGGTCCAGTACTTC.

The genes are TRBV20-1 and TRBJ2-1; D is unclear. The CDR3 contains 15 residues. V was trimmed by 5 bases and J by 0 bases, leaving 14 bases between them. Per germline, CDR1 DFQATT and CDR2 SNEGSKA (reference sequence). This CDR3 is CSAPRSAGSYNEQFF. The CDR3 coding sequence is TGCAGTGCTCCCCGTTCAGCCGGCTCCTACAATGAGCAGTTCTTC.

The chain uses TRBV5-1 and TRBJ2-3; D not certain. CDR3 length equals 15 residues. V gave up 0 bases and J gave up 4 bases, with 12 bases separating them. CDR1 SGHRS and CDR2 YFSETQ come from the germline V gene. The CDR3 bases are TGCGCCAGCAGCTTGGATACAGCGTCATCAGATACGCAGTATTTT. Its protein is CASSLDTASSDTQYF.

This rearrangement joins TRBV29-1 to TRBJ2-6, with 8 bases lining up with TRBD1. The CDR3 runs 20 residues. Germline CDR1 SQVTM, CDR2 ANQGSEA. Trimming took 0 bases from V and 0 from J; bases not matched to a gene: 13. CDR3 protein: CSVEDGLGTGQFSGANVLTF. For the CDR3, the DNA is TGCAGCGTTGAAGACGGGTTGGGGACAGGTCAGTTCTCTGGGGCCAACGTCCTGACTTTC.

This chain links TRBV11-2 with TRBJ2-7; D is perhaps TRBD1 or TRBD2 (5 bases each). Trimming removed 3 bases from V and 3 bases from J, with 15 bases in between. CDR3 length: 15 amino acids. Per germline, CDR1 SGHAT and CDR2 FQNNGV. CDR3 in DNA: TGTGCCAGCAGCTTTTCATACGTGAGGGGCTACGAGCAGTACGTC. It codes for CASSFSYVRGYEQYV.

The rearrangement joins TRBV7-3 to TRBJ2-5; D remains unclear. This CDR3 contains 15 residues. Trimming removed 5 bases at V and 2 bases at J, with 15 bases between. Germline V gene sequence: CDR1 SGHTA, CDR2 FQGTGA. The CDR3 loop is CASSPQPGPQETQYF. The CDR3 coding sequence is TGTGCCAGCAGCCCCCAGCCCGGGCCTCAAGAGACCCAGTACTTC.

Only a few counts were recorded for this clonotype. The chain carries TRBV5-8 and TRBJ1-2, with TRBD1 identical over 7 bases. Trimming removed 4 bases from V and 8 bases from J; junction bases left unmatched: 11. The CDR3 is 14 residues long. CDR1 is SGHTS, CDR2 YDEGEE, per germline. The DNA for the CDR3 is TGTGCCAGCAGCGAAGAACAGAGGACAGGAGGCTACACCTTC. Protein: CASSEEQRTGGYTF. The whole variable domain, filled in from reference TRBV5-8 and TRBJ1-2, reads EAGVTQSPTHLIKTRGQQATLRCSPISGHTSVYWYQQALGLGLQFLLWYDEGEERNRGNFPPRFSGRQFPNYSSELNVNALELEDSALYLCASSEEQRTGGYTFGSGTRLTVV.

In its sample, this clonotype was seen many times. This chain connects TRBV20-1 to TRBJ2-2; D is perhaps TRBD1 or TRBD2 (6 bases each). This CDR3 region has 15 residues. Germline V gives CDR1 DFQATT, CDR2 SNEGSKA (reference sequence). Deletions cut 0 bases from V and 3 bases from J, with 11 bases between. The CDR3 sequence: CSARDWRGDTGELFF. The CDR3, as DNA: TGCAGTGCTAGAGATTGGAGGGGGGACACCGGGGAGCTGTTTTTT.

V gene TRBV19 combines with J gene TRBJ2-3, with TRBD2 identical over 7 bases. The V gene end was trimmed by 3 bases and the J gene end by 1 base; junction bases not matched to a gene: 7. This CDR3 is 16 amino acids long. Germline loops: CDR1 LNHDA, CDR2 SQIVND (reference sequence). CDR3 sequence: CASSISGGPGTDTQYF. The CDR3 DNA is TGTGCCAGTAGTATTTCGGGGGGTCCTGGCACAGATACGCAGTATTTT.

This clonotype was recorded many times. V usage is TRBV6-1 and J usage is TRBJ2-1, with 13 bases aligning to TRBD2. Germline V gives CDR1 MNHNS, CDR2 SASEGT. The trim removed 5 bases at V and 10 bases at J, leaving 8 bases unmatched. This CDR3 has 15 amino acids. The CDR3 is CASSQRTSGGVEQFF. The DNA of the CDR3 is TGTGCCAGCAGTCAAAGGACTAGCGGGGGAGTGGAGCAGTTCTTC.

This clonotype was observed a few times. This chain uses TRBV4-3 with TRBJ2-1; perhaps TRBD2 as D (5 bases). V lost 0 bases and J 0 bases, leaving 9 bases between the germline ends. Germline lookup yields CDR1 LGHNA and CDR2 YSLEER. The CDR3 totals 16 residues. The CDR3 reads CASSQERDSSYNEQFF. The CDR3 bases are TGCGCCAGCAGCCAAGAGAGGGATAGCTCCTACAATGAGCAGTTCTTC.

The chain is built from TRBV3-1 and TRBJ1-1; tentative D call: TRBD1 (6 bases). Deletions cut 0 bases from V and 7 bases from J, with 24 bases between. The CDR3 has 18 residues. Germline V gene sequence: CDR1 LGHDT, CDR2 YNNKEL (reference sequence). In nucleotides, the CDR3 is TGTGCCAGCAGCCAAGATCTGCGGGGGGGGGCCGGATGGAATGAAGCTTTCTTT. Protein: CASSQDLRGGAGWNEAFF.

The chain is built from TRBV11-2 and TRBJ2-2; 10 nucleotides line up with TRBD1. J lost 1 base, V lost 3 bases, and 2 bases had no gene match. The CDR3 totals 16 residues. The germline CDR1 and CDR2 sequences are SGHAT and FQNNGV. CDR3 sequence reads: CASSLGQGRNTGELFF. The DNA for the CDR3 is TGTGCCAGCAGCTTGGGACAGGGGAGGAACACCGGGGAGCTGTTTTTT. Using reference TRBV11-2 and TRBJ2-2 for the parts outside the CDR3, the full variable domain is EAGVAQSPRYKIIEKRQSVAFWCNPISGHATLYWYQQILGQGPKLLIQFQNNGVVDDSQLPKDRFSAERLKGVDSTLKIQPAKLEDSAVYLCASSLGQGRNTGELFFGEGSRLTVL.

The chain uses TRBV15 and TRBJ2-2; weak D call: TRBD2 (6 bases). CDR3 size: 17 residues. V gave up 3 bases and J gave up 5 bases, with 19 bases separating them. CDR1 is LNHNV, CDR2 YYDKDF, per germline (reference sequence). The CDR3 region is CATSRDYSGGLTGELFF. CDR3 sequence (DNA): TGTGCCACCAGCAGGGATTATAGCGGAGGATTAACCGGGGAGCTGTTTTTT.

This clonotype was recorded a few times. The CDR3 protein is CASSLFRNQPQHF. CDR3 bases: TGTGCCAGCAGTTTATTCAGAAATCAGCCCCAGCATTTT. V and J are TRBV12-3 or TRBV12-4 and TRBJ1-5, with D uncertain. Trimming took off 2 bases at V and 4 bases at J, with 6 bases between the two ends. The CDR3 is made up of 13 amino acids.

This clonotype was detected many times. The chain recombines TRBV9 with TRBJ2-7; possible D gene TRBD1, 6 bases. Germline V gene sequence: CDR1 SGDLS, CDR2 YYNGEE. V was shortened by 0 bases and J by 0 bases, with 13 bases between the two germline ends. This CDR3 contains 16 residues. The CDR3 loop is CASSVAETGSSYEQYF. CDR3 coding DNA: TGTGCCAGCAGCGTAGCCGAAACAGGGAGCTCCTACGAGCAGTACTTC.

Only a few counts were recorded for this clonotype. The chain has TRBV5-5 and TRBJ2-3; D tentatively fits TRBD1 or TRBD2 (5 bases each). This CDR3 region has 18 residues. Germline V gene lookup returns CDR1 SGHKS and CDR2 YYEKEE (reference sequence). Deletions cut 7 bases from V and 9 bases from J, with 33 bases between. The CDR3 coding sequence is TGTGCCAGCGTCAAACTGAAACGGGACCCGACCTCTCAGATCACGCAGTATTTT. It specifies CASVKLKRDPTSQITQYF.

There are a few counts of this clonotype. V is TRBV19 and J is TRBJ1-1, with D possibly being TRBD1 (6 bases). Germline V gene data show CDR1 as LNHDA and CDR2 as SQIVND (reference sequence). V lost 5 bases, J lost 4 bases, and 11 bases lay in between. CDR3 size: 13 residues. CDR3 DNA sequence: TGTGCCAGTAGTTCAGGGGACCGCACTGAAGCTTTCTTT. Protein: CASSSGDRTEAFF.

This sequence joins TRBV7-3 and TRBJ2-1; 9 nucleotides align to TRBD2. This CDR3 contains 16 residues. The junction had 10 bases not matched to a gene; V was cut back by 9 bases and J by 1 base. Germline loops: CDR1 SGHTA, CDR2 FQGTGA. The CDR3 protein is CARISGGPQSYNEQFF. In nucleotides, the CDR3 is TGTGCCAGGATTAGCGGGGGCCCTCAATCCTACAATGAGCAGTTCTTC.

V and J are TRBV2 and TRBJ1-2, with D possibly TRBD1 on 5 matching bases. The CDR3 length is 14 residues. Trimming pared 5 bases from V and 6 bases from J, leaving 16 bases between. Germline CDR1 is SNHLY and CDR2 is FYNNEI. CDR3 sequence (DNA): TGTGCCAGCAGTCCCAGGTTCCAGGGACATGGCTACACCTTC. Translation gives CASSPRFQGHGYTF. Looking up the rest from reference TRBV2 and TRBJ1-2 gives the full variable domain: EPEVTQTPSHQVTQMGQEVILRCVPISNHLYFYWYRQILGQKVEFLVSFYNNEISEKSEIFDDQFSVERPDGSNFTLKIRSTKLEDSAMYFCASSPRFQGHGYTFGSGTRLTVV.

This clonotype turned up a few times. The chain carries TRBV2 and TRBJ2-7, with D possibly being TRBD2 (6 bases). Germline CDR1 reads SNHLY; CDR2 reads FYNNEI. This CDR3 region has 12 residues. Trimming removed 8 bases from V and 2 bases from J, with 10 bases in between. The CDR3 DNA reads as TGTGCCAGCCCCCGGGGGACCTACGAGCAGTACGTC. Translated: CASPRGTYEQYV.

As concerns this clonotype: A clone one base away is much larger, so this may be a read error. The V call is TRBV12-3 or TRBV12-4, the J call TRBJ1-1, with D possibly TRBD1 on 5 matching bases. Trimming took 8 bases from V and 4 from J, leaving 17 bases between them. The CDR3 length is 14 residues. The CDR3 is CASRYGHPSTEAFF. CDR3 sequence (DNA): TGTGCCAGCCGGTACGGACATCCTAGCACTGAAGCTTTCTTT.

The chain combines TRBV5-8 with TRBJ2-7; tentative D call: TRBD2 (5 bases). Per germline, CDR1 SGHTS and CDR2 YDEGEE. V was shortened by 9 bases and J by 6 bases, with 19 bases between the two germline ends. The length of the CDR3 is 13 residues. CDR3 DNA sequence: TGTGCCATCAGACCCGGGGTCCTCTTCGAGCAGTACGTC. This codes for CAIRPGVLFEQYV.

Written as DNA, the CDR3 is TGTGCCAGCAACCAGCCGAGGGGTCCTTACGAGCAGTACTTC. It yields the protein CASNQPRGPYEQYF. This chain links TRBV6-2 or TRBV6-3 with TRBJ2-7, with D perhaps matching TRBD1 or TRBD2 (5 bases each). V lost 7 bases and J 4 bases, leaving 17 bases between the germline ends. The germline V gene has CDR1 MNHEY and CDR2 SVGEGT. The CDR3 consists of 14 residues.